This T cell receptor beta chain was observed in a study of identical twins. Study observations and caveats: Clonotypes of the beta chain that were abundant in cord blood carried fewer insertions (memory repertoires showed none).

The V and J ends lost 2 bases and 2 bases respectively, with 8 bases between them. The CDR3 loop spans 14 amino acids. Germline V CDR1 and CDR2: ENHRY, SYGVKD. Healthy Caucasian donors formed the entire cohort. In TCRdb, the 5' RACE reads were re-called with MiXCR into one record per CDR3 protein. Of about 900,000 distinct CDR3 sequences listed, approximately 13% are singletons. This clonotype was seen a handful of times. The antigen is not known. These records were also assigned to another study, of yellow fever vaccine responses in identical twins. From that study: On the reported evidence, twins' vaccine T cell responses seemed partly convergent and partly personalized.

The sequenced sample consisted of PBMCs. The clonotype originates from a woman between 18 and 29 years old in good health. The chain recombines TRBV10-3 with TRBJ2-3, with D possibly matching TRBD1 (6 bases). The CDR3 coding sequence is TGTGCCATCAGTGAGGGACAGCTCACAGATACGCAGTATTTT. Its translation: CAISEGQLTDTQYF.